These 30 T cell receptor beta chains share one sample of origin, sequenced in a study of cytomegalovirus exposure and HLA in healthy donors. The PCR ran on 60 Vbeta and 13 Jbeta primers. Generated by immunoSEQ multiplex PCR, the TCRdb table keeps only in-frame clones and is missing some. This repertoire shows about 200,000 clones, 70% to 80% found once; its top ten account for roughly 0.22%. Sequenced material: PBMCs. These receptors were collected from a girl under 10 years old in good health and CMV-seronegative.

In regard to this clone: Different DNA sequences within this sample yield the same CDR3. This chain uses TRBV5-4 with TRBJ1-2; D call uncertain. Germline-derived CDR1 and CDR2 are SGHNT and YYREEE (reference sequence). V dropped 2 bases and J dropped 7 bases, with 6 bases sitting between them. This CDR3 is 11 amino acids long. The CDR3 nucleotides are TGTGCCAGCAGCTTTGAGGGTGGCTACACCTTC. Amino acids: CASSFEGGYTF.

The J gene is TRBJ2-7, the V gene TRBV18, with 9 bases fitting TRBD2. V gave up 9 bases and J gave up 0 bases; unmatched junction bases: 6. Germline V gene sequence: CDR1 KGHSH, CDR2 LQKENI. There are 14 residues in the CDR3. DNA for the CDR3: TGTGCCAGTCAGCCTAGCGGGGTCTCCTACGAGCAGTACTTC. The encoded protein is CASQPSGVSYEQYF.

The chain is built from TRBV28 and TRBJ2-7; D is perhaps TRBD2 (6 bases). The CDR3 has 15 amino acids. CDR1 is MDHEN and CDR2 is SYDVKM in the germline V gene. The V gene lost 5 bases and the J gene lost 4 bases, with 18 bases spanning the gap. The CDR3 DNA is TGTGCCAGCAGTGGCCGGGGCGGGAACTTATACGAGCAGTACTTC. Translated: CASSGRGGNLYEQYF.

The genes are TRBV10-3 and TRBJ1-2; no reliable D call. This CDR3 has 14 amino acids. Per germline, CDR1 ENHRY and CDR2 SYGVKD. Deletions cut 3 bases from V and 6 bases from J, with 14 bases between. The CDR3 bases are TGTGCCATCAGTGAACTTCGAGGTACGAATGGCTACACCTTC. It translates to CAISELRGTNGYTF.

In its sample, this clone was seen a few times. This chain connects TRBV6-5 to TRBJ1-2; D unresolved. CDR1 is MNHEY, CDR2 SVGAGI, per germline. The V end was cut by 4 bases, the J end by 4 bases, with 16 bases between. This CDR3 is built from 15 residues. The CDR3 region is CASSFHRTDFYGYTF. The CDR3, as DNA: TGTGCCAGCAGTTTCCATAGGACGGACTTCTATGGCTACACCTTC.

The rearrangement uses TRBV7-9 and TRBJ1-4; 10 bases map to TRBD1. The CDR3 is 18 amino acids. CDR1 SEHNR and CDR2 FQNEAQ come from the germline V gene (reference sequence). V lost 5 bases to trimming and J lost 0 bases; unmatched junction nucleotides: 9. CDR3 coding DNA: TGTGCCAGCAGCCCCTGGAGGGACAGGGGTGCAACTAATGAAAAACTGTTTTTT. It encodes CASSPWRDRGATNEKLFF. The full variable domain, rest sourced from reference TRBV7-9 and TRBJ1-4, is DTGVSQNPRHKITKRGQNVTFRCDPISEHNRLYWYRQTLGQGPEFLTYFQNEAQLEKSRLLSDRFSAERPKGSFSTLEIQRTEQGDSAMYLCASSPWRDRGATNEKLFFGSGTQLSVL.

Concerning this clone: The junction does not match germline at one end; this may be a read error. The CDR3 bases are TGTGCCAGCAGTCTATCCGGGACAGGCTTCCCCTATGGCTACACCTTC. Amino acids: CASSLSGTGFPYGYTF. The chain recombines TRBV27 with TRBJ1-2; 8 bases map to TRBD1. Germline CDR1 MNHEY, CDR2 SMNVEV (reference sequence). The CDR3 loop spans 16 amino acids.

In its sample, this clone was seen once. The rearrangement uses TRBV5-1 and TRBJ2-7, with a possible D match to TRBD1 (5 bases). This CDR3 has 14 residues. Trimming left V 0 bases short and J 3 bases short, with 10 bases between. Germline CDR1 SGHRS, CDR2 YFSETQ. CDR3 loop: CASSLGGHHYEQYF. For the CDR3, the DNA is TGCGCCAGCAGCTTGGGAGGACACCACTACGAGCAGTACTTC. Based on the CDR3 plus reference TRBV5-1 and TRBJ2-7, the full variable domain is KAGVTQTPRYLIKTRGQQVTLSCSPISGHRSVSWYQQTPGQGLQFLFEYFSETQRNKGNFPGRFSGRQFSNSRSEMNVSTLELGDSALYLCASSLGGHHYEQYFGPGTRLTVT.

The V call is TRBV19, the J call TRBJ1-5; the match to TRBD1 covers 8 bases. V shed 1 base and J 5 bases; nucleotides not matched to a gene: 4. The CDR3 totals 15 residues. Germline V lookup: CDR1 LNHDA, CDR2 SQIVND (reference sequence). CDR3 protein: CASSIGGQGYQPQHF. The CDR3, as DNA: TGTGCCAGTAGTATAGGCGGACAGGGTTATCAGCCCCAGCATTTT.

V usage is TRBV5-1 and J usage is TRBJ2-1; 9 bases fit TRBD2. The CDR3 totals 18 residues. V dropped 0 bases and J dropped 2; count of bases not matched to a gene: 9. CDR1 is SGHRS and CDR2 is YFSETQ in the germline V gene. The CDR3 region has the DNA TGCGCCAGCAGCTTGGGGCGGGAGGGCCGTGGAACCTACAATGAGCAGTTCTTC. Protein product: CASSLGREGRGTYNEQFF.

The V call is TRBV5-4, the J call TRBJ2-1; the D gene is possibly TRBD1 (5 bases). The CDR3 spans 13 residues. Germline V gene lookup returns CDR1 SGHNT and CDR2 YYREEE (reference sequence). Trimming cost V 1 base and J 7 bases, with 9 bases left between them. In nucleotides, the CDR3 is TGTGCCAGCAGCTTGCAGGGTACGAATGAGCAGTTCTTC. Encoded protein: CASSLQGTNEQFF.

With respect to this clone: A junction end diverges from the germline sequence, so it may reflect a read error. The V call is TRBV5-1, the J call TRBJ2-1, with 13 nucleotides matching TRBD2. This CDR3 region has 22 residues. Looked up from germline, CDR1 is SGHRS and CDR2 is YFSETQ. CDR3: CASSLERLLAGGPNRIYTEQFF. The CDR3 bases are TGCGCCAGCAGCTTGGAGCGCCTACTAGCGGGAGGGCCAAATAGGATTTACACTGAGCAGTTCTTC.

In its sample, this clone was seen a few times. The J gene is TRBJ2-7, the V gene TRBV9, with 10 bases aligning to TRBD2. The germline CDR1 and CDR2 sequences are SGDLS and YYNGEE. This CDR3 is 16 amino acids long. V lost 3 bases to trimming and J lost 3 bases; unmatched junction nucleotides: 9. The CDR3 DNA sequence: TGTGCCAGCAGCGGAGGCACCGCTAGCGGGGGCTACGAGCAGTACTTC. The encoded protein is CASSGGTASGGYEQYF.

The genes are TRBV19 and TRBJ1-1; D may be TRBD1 (6 bases). V lost 6 bases to trimming and J lost 5 bases, with 13 bases between them. The CDR3 is 13 residues long. Germline V CDR1 and CDR2: LNHDA, SQIVND (reference sequence). CDR3 residues: CASRTGTRTEAFF. DNA of the CDR3: TGTGCCAGTAGAACAGGGACCCGGACTGAAGCTTTCTTT. Using reference TRBV19 and TRBJ1-1 for the parts outside the CDR3, the full variable domain is DGGITQSPKYLFRKEGQNVTLSCEQNLNHDAMYWYRQDPGQGLRLIYYSQIVNDFQKGDIAEGYSVSREKKESFPLTVTSAQKNPTAFYLCASRTGTRTEAFFGQGTRLTVV.

The V and J genes are TRBV5-6 and TRBJ2-7, with 7 bases lining up with TRBD2. The CDR3 spans 16 residues. V lost 3 bases and J lost 1; bases outside the gene matches: 10. Germline-derived CDR1 and CDR2 are SGHDT and YYEEEE. The CDR3 DNA reads as TGTGCCAGCAGCTCCCACCCGGGGGGAATTTCCTACGAGCAGTACTTC. Translating it yields CASSSHPGGISYEQYF.

The rearrangement links TRBV4-2 to TRBJ2-7; 9 bases are shared with TRBD2. This CDR3 has 15 residues. The germline V gene has CDR1 LGHNA and CDR2 YNFKEQ. V shed 2 bases, J shed 6 bases, and the junction held 8 bases outside the gene matches. The CDR3 loop reads CASSQQIAGAREQYF. CDR3 in DNA: TGTGCCAGCAGCCAACAAATAGCGGGAGCCCGCGAGCAGTACTTC.

V usage is TRBV13 and J usage is TRBJ2-1; 13 bases line up with TRBD2. The V gene end was trimmed by 5 bases and the J gene end by 9 bases; junction bases not matched to a gene: 10. The CDR3 runs 16 residues. In germline, CDR1 is PRHDT, CDR2 FYEKMQ (reference sequence). CDR3 nucleotides: TGTGCCAGCAGCCCCCCACTAGCGGGGGGGCCGGGTGAGCAGTTCTTC. It specifies CASSPPLAGGPGEQFF.

The chain employs TRBV6-6 and TRBJ2-7, with a weak D call TRBD1 (6 bases). Trimming shortened V by 2 bases and J by 0 bases, and 11 bases separated the two germline ends. The CDR3 is 15 residues long. The germline V gene encodes CDR1 MNHNY and CDR2 SVGAGI (reference sequence). The CDR3 DNA sequence: TGTGCCAGCAGTTACGGTAAAGGGGGCTCCTACGAGCAGTACTTC. Translating it yields CASSYGKGGSYEQYF.

The V call is TRBV6-5, the J call TRBJ1-6; TRBD1 matches at 7 bases. Looked up from germline, CDR1 is MNHEY and CDR2 is SVGAGI. Losses at the gene ends were 5 bases for V and 4 bases for J; bases not matched to a gene: 5. The CDR3 loop spans 15 amino acids. The CDR3 spells CASSTRQGYNSPLHF. CDR3 sequence (DNA): TGTGCCAGCAGTACCCGACAGGGTTATAATTCACCCCTCCACTTT.

The chain couples TRBV7-6 to TRBJ2-7, with D possibly TRBD2 on 6 matching bases. This CDR3 is built from 15 residues. CDR1 SGHVS and CDR2 FNYEAQ come from the germline V gene. V was shortened by 1 base and J by 3 bases, with 13 bases between the two germline ends. The CDR3 coding sequence is TGTGCCAGCAGCTTAGGGGGACGGGAGATCTACGAGCAGTACTTC. It codes for CASSLGGREIYEQYF.

The chain couples TRBV5-1 to TRBJ2-4; possibly TRBD2 for D (5 bases). CDR1 is SGHRS and CDR2 is YFSETQ in the germline V gene. Trimming pared 0 bases from V and 0 bases from J, leaving 10 bases between. This CDR3 region has 16 residues. The CDR3 reads CASSLGGALAKNIQYF. In nucleotides, the CDR3 is TGCGCCAGCAGCTTGGGGGGAGCCCTAGCCAAAAACATTCAGTACTTC.

V usage is TRBV5-1 and J usage is TRBJ2-1, with D maybe TRBD1 (6 bases). CDR3 length: 16 residues. Trimming removed 0 bases from V and 0 bases from J, with 10 bases in between. Germline V gives CDR1 SGHRS, CDR2 YFSETQ. In DNA form, the CDR3 reads TGCGCCAGCAGCTTGGGCAGGGGCCACTCCTACAATGAGCAGTTCTTC. Translated, it gives CASSLGRGHSYNEQFF.

V is TRBV6-1 and J is TRBJ1-6; no firm D call. V lost 4 bases to trimming and J lost 6 bases, with 16 bases between them. Germline V gene sequence: CDR1 MNHNS, CDR2 SASEGT. This CDR3 contains 16 residues. The CDR3 coding sequence is TGTGCCAGCAGTGGGCTTTTGAGGGTTGCTAATTCACCCCTCCACTTT. Protein sequence: CASSGLLRVANSPLHF.

The chain combines TRBV5-1 with TRBJ1-3; weak D call: TRBD1 (6 bases). The V gene lost 0 bases and the J gene lost 9 bases, with 16 bases spanning the gap. This CDR3 comprises 15 residues. The germline CDR1 and CDR2 sequences are SGHRS and YFSETQ. CDR3: CASSLVPQGSTTIYF. The CDR3 DNA sequence: TGCGCCAGCAGCTTGGTCCCCCAGGGGAGTACCACCATATATTTT.

In its sample, this clone was seen once. The chain joins TRBV2 to TRBJ1-2; possible D gene TRBD1, 5 bases. CDR3 length: 13 amino acids. Per the germline V gene, CDR1 is SNHLY and CDR2 is FYNNEI. Trimming took off 2 bases at V and 8 bases at J, with 12 bases between the two ends. In nucleotides, the CDR3 is TGTGCCAGCAGTGAATCCCCGGGGGGAGGCTACACCTTC. This codes for CASSESPGGGYTF.

This chain uses TRBV18 with TRBJ1-2; no reliable D call. V gave up 0 bases and J gave up 2 bases, with 7 bases separating them. Looked up from germline, CDR1 is KGHSH and CDR2 is LQKENI. The CDR3 loop spans 14 amino acids. The CDR3 DNA reads TGTGCCAGCTCACCACCGGGCTCCAACTATGGCTACACCTTC. Protein: CASSPPGSNYGYTF.

The CDR3 spells CASSVDSTGELFF. In DNA form, the CDR3 reads TGTGCCAGCAGCGTAGATAGTACCGGGGAGCTGTTTTTT. V is TRBV9 and J is TRBJ2-2; D is uncertain. CDR3 length: 13 amino acids. CDR1 and CDR2 from the germline V gene are SGDLS and YYNGEE. V was cut by 0 bases and J by 5 bases, with 5 bases left in between.

This chain links TRBV25-1 with TRBJ2-2; 9 positions match TRBD1. J gave up 6 bases and V 7 bases, and 6 bases lay outside the gene matches. In germline, CDR1 is MGHDK, CDR2 SYGVNS. The CDR3 covers 14 residues. The CDR3 spells CASTGTGNAGELFF. CDR3 nucleotides: TGTGCCAGCACCGGGACAGGGAATGCCGGGGAGCTGTTTTTT.

The chain links TRBV2 to TRBJ2-7; the D gene is possibly TRBD1 (6 bases). Deletions cut 5 bases from V and 5 bases from J, with 10 bases between. The CDR3 runs to 12 residues. Germline lookup yields CDR1 SNHLY and CDR2 FYNNEI. CDR3 region: CASSTGSHEQYF. DNA of the CDR3: TGTGCCAGCAGTACAGGGTCCCACGAGCAGTACTTC.

The CDR3 DNA sequence: TGTGCCAGCAGCTTGCCCCGGGGCGGGGCCAACACAGATACGCAGTATTTT. The encoded protein is CASSLPRGGANTDTQYF. J is TRBJ2-3 and V is TRBV7-9, with D tentatively TRBD2 (6 bases). The CDR3 contains 17 residues. Per germline, CDR1 SEHNR and CDR2 FQNEAQ (reference sequence). V was trimmed by 3 bases and J by 2 bases, leaving 18 bases between them.